This T cell receptor beta chain was found in a study of response to subunit inactivated influenza vaccine. TCRdb processed the RT-PCR reads anew with MiXCR; each CDR3 protein has one entry. This table holds hundreds of thousands of distinct CDR3 sequences, 14% found once. This clonotype appeared a few times. In germline, CDR1 is MNHNS, CDR2 SASEGT. J lost 4 bases, V lost 7 bases, and 10 bases had no gene match. The CDR3 contains 15 residues. J is TRBJ2-3 and V is TRBV6-1; 8 nucleotides match TRBD1. The origin of this receptor is a man in his fifties or sixties who received an inactivated influenza vaccine. This material consisted of PBMCs from blood, taken approximately 15 days before vaccination. This chain's CDR3 is CASKKQGVSADTQYF. The CDR3 bases are TGTGCCAGCAAAAAACAGGGGGTTAGCGCAGATACGCAGTATTTT.